Listed below are T cell receptor beta chains from one sample, sequenced in a study of T cell responses to AZD1222 COVID-19 vaccine. TCRdb keeps only in-frame clones here, not all; method: immunoSEQ multiplex PCR. Seen here are approximately 120,000 clones, about 90% observed once, and the top ten hold approximately 5.2%. The sample consisted of peripheral blood, taken on day 0 of AZD1222 vaccination. The receptors originated from an adult in good health. The CDR3 runs from the conserved cysteine through the conserved F or W. Fields, in order: clone size, D gene, J gene, V gene, CDR3 DNA, CDR3 protein. A D gene is named only where the DNA matches it firmly. The size field is filled for only some rows; it gives once, few, many or a size class.

NA | TRBD2 | TRBJ2-3 | TRBV24-1 | TGTGCCACCAGTGATAGTTTTGGCGCGGGGGGGTCAGATACGCAGTATTTT | CATSDSFGAGGSDTQYF
NA | NA | TRBJ1-3 | TRBV10-3 | TGTGCCATCAGTGAGTCCACTCCGGGACAAGGAAACACCATATATTTT | CAISESTPGQGNTIYF
NA | NA | TRBJ2-3 | TRBV15 | TGTGCCACCAGCAGAGAAGGTACCCCCACAGATACGCAGTATTTT | CATSREGTPTDTQYF
few | TRBD1 | TRBJ1-3 | TRBV6-2/TRBV6-3 | TGTGCCAGCAGTTACGCCGACAGGGAGATCTCTGGAAACACCATATATTTT | CASSYADREISGNTIYF
NA | TRBD2 | TRBJ2-1 | TRBV11-2 | TGTGCCAGCAGCTCGACTAGCGGGGTACACAATGAGCAGTTCTTC | CASSSTSGVHNEQFF
NA | TRBD1 | TRBJ2-4 | TRBV30 | TGTGCCTGGAGTACGGGACAGGGCAAAAACATTCAGTACTTC | CAWSTGQGKNIQYF
NA | NA | TRBJ1-1 | TRBV2 | TGTGCCAGCAGTGAGTTAGTCGTCAGCCCCCATGAAGCTTTCTTT | CASSELVVSPHEAFF
NA | TRBD1 | TRBJ1-6 | TRBV28 | TGTGCCACCCCCGAAACGGGACAGCGAAATTCACCCCTCCACTTT | CATPETGQRNSPLHF
NA | TRBD2 | TRBJ2-5 | TRBV10-3 | TGTGCCACCCTAGCGGTAGAACAAGAGACCCAGTACTTC | CATLAVEQETQYF
NA | NA | TRBJ2-2 | TRBV18 | TGTGCCAGCTCGCCTACTAGCGGGGAGCTGTTTTTT | CASSPTSGELFF
NA | NA | TRBJ1-6 | TRBV11-2 | TGTGCCAGCAGCTTTTCTCCGGGTAATAATTCACCCCTCCACTTT | CASSFSPGNNSPLHF
NA | NA | TRBJ1-4 | TRBV5-1 | TGCGCCAGCAGTCAAGGGGCAAGTACTAATGAAAAACTGTTTTTT | CASSQGASTNEKLFF
NA | NA | TRBJ2-5 | TRBV3-1/TRBV3-2 | TGTGCCAGCAGCCAAGCTGGCTCCCGTCAAGAGACCCAGTACTTC | CASSQAGSRQETQYF
NA | NA | TRBJ1-4 | TRBV7-2 | TGTGCCAGCAGCGGGGGGGACGTAGAAAAACTGTTTTTT | CASSGGDVEKLFF
once | TRBD1 | TRBJ2-2 | TRBV5-1 | TGCGCCAGCAGCGATGACAGGGCGGGGAACACCGGGGAGCTGTTTTTT | CASSDDRAGNTGELFF
NA | NA | TRBJ1-1 | TRBV14 | TGTGCCAGCAGCCAGATCCACTACTTCAACACTGAAGCTTTCTTT | CASSQIHYFNTEAFF
NA | TRBD1 | TRBJ1-1 | TRBV19 | TGTGCCAGTAGTAATTCATTCGGTGGACAGGGAAGAGGGGGTACTGAAGCTTTCTTT | CASSNSFGGQGRGGTEAFF
NA | TRBD2 | TRBJ2-3 | TRBV2 | TGTGCCAGCAGTCCTAGCGGGGGGGACACAGATACGCAGTATTTT | CASSPSGGDTDTQYF
NA | NA | TRBJ1-6 | TRBV6-5 | TGTGCCAGCAGTTACCGGGGACAATGGGGATCACCCCTCCACTTT | CASSYRGQWGSPLHF
NA | NA | TRBJ2-2 | TRBV2 | TGTGCCAGCAGTGAAGAGGGGACAACCACCGGGGAGCTGTTTTTT | CASSEEGTTTGELFF
NA | NA | TRBJ2-7 | TRBV5-4 | TGTGCCAGCAGTGAGGGGGGGCCCACCTACGAGCAGTACTTC | CASSEGGPTYEQYF
NA | NA | TRBJ1-1 | TRBV7-8 | TGTGCCAGCAGCACTAGCCTTAACAGGGACACTGAAGCTTTCTTT | CASSTSLNRDTEAFF
NA | NA | TRBJ2-5 | TRBV28 | TGTGCCAGCAGCCTAGGGACACCGGAGGCTTTTTGGCGGAGCCAAGAGACCCAGTACTTC | CASSLGTPEAFWRSQETQYF
NA | NA | TRBJ1-5 | TRBV4-1 | TGCGCCAGCAGCCAAGACGCCAGGTTCGGCAATCAGCCCCAGCATTTT | CASSQDARFGNQPQHF
once | NA | TRBJ1-3 | TRBV3-1/TRBV3-2 | TGTGCCAGCAGCCAAGCTATTGGGTCCGGAAACACCATATATTTT | CASSQAIGSGNTIYF
NA | NA | TRBJ1-5 | TRBV2 | TGTGCCAGCACCTCGGAAGGGATGAGCAATCAGCCCCAGCATTTT | CASTSEGMSNQPQHF
NA | TRBD1 | TRBJ2-7 | TRBV5-5 | TGTGCCAGCAGCTTGGCGGGACAGACCTACGAGCAGTACTTC | CASSLAGQTYEQYF
many | NA | TRBJ2-7 | TRBV6-4 | TGTGCCAGCAGTGTAACGGGGGAAATGGAAGAGCAGTACTTC | CASSVTGEMEEQYF
NA | NA | TRBJ2-2 | TRBV5-1 | TGCGCCAGCAGCTTCCTAACCGGGACAAACACCGGGGAGCTGTTTTTT | CASSFLTGTNTGELFF
NA | TRBD1 | TRBJ1-1 | TRBV6-5 | TGTGCCAGCAGTTGGGGGGGACAGACGAACACTGAAGCTTTCTTT | CASSWGGQTNTEAFF
NA | NA | TRBJ2-3 | TRBV27 | TGTGCCAGTCGGACCACTACAGACGGGGGGCGGTCAGATACGCAGTATTTT | CASRTTTDGGRSDTQYF
NA | TRBD2 | TRBJ2-7 | TRBV10-2 | TGCGCCAGCAGCGACCCGGGACTAGCGGGAGACTACGAGCAGTACTTC | CASSDPGLAGDYEQYF
NA | TRBD1 | TRBJ1-2 | TRBV29-1 | TGCAGCGTTGAAGAACGACAGGGGAACTATGGCTACACCTTC | CSVEERQGNYGYTF